This T cell receptor (beta chain) came from a study of OX40 agonist ivuxolimab in advanced cancers. This clone has just one count. This CDR3 is built from 17 residues. CDR1 and CDR2 from the germline V gene are SGHDN and FVKESK. Trimming removed 1 base from V and 8 bases from J; junction bases left unmatched: 10. This table comes from immunoSEQ multiplex PCR, and its TCRdb copy is limited to in-frame clones, with some not included. The data contain roughly 110,000 clones, approximately 90% of them singletons. The J gene is TRBJ2-2, the V gene TRBV14; TRBD2 matches 10 bases. This material consisted of CD4+ or CD8+ T cells sorted from blood, taken in a trial of the OX40 agonist ivuxolimab. This TCR was sampled from an adult with an advanced solid tumor such as melanoma, head and neck, liver or kidney cancer. CDR3 in amino acids: CASSQAGTSALRGELFF. The CDR3 region has the DNA TGTGCCAGCAGCCAAGCCGGGACTAGCGCCCTGAGAGGGGAGCTGTTTTTT. The full variable domain, with the rest looked up from reference TRBV14 and TRBJ2-2, is EAGVTQFPSHSVIEKGQTVTLRCDPISGHDNLYWYRRVMGKEIKFLLHFVKESKQDESGMPNNRFLAERTGGTYSTLKVQPAELEDSGVYFCASSQAGTSALRGELFFGEGSRLTVL.